This paragraph reports one T cell receptor (beta chain). Its cognate antigen is unknown. These data come from a study of cytomegalovirus exposure and HLA in healthy donors. In the study overall: The same platform used for the 500 to 850 first-cohort repertoires was also used for the 90 to 150 validation repertoires, as a later analysis reported.

The study's findings and limits: Subsequent analysis found a tendency for first-cohort TCR clusters to co-occur within the 120 or so validation repertoires. It was reportedly the case that the classifier diagnosed cytomegalovirus status with high specificity and sensitivity.

V gave up 5 bases and J gave up 8 bases; unmatched junction bases: 4. This CDR3 is 15 amino acids long. Germline lookup yields CDR1 SGDLS and CDR2 YYNGEE. Sequenced by immunoSEQ multiplex PCR; TCRdb stores in-frame clones only, minus some. Here the sample spans roughly 120,000 clones, roughly 82% being singletons. The sequenced sample consisted of PBMCs. The clonotype originates from a man younger than 30 in good health and CMV-seronegative. This chain joins TRBV9 and TRBJ2-1; 16 bases are shared with TRBD2. The CDR3 nucleotides read TGTGCCAGCAGGGGACTAGCGGGGGGGAAGGATGAGCAGTTCTTC. It specifies CASRGLAGGKDEQFF. Full variable domain (missing parts from reference TRBV9 and TRBJ2-1): DSGVTQTPKHLITATGQRVTLRCSPRSGDLSVYWYQQSLDQGLQFLIQYYNGEERAKGNILERFSAQQFPDLHSELNLSSLELGDSALYFCASRGLAGGKDEQFFGPGTRLTVL.